This TCR beta chain was documented in a study of response to subunit inactivated influenza vaccine. TCRdb itself ran the RT-PCR reads through MiXCR, one entry per CDR3 protein. The profile shows about 540,000 distinct CDR3 sequences, under 30% of them singletons. With 0 bases removed from V and 4 bases from J, the gap between germline ends came to 9 bases. Germline V gene lookup returns CDR1 MNHEY and CDR2 SVGAGI. This CDR3 spans 15 amino acids. These same records also appear under a second study, on T cells expressing NK-cell markers. From that second work: Synthesis of TCR beta cDNA relied on 5'RACE template switching carrying UMIs. Sorted CD3+CD56+NKG2C+, CD3+CD56+NKG2C- and CD3+CD56-NKG2C+ T-cell subsets were beta-chain profiled. Most of the eight sequenced donors tested HCMV-seropositive; one tested seronegative. These clonotypes also led the CD3+CD56-NKG2C+ fraction in a few donors.

The TCR was taken from a man aged 45 to 65 who received an inactivated influenza vaccine. The rearrangement uses TRBV6-5 and TRBJ2-2; perhaps TRBD1 as D (6 bases). The material sequenced was CD4+ T cells sorted from PBMCs, taken about 11 days after vaccination. In DNA form, the CDR3 reads TGTGCCAGCAGTTACTCAACAGGGCCCACCGGGGAGCTGTTTTTT. This codes for CASSYSTGPTGELFF.